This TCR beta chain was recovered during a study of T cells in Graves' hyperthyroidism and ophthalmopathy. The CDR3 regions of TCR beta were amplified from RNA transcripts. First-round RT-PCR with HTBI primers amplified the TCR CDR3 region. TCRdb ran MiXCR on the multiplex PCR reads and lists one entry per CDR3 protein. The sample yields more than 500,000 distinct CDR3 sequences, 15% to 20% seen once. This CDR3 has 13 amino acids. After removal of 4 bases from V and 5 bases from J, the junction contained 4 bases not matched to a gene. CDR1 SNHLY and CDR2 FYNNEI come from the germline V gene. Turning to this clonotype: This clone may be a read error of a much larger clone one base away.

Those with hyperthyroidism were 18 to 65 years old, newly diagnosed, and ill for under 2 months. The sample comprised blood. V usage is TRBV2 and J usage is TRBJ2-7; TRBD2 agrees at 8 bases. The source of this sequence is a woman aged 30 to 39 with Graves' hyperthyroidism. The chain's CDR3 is CASSVAGSDEQYF. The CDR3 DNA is TGTGCCAGCAGTGTAGCGGGATCCGACGAGCAGTACTTC.